This entry concerns a single T cell receptor (beta chain). The data were produced by immunoSEQ multiplex PCR, yet TCRdb's version contains in-frame clones alone and is incomplete. This table has approximately 100,000 clones, 75% to 85% appearing once. These data belong to a study of blood T cell repertoires in COVID-19. About the study: The United States, Italy and Spain were the sources of the acute and convalescent COVID-19 samples.

CDR1 and CDR2 (germline): LGHNA, YSLEER. CDR3 size: 17 residues. After removal of 0 bases from V and 12 bases from J, the junction contained 14 bases not matched to a gene. The TCR was taken from a human donor in a cohort sampled during active COVID-19. The sequencing input was peripheral blood. This chain joins TRBV4-3 and TRBJ2-1; 10 bases are a match to TRBD2. The CDR3 DNA follows: TGCGCCAGCAGCCAAGATAGGGCTAGCGGGGGCCGGGTTGGGCAGTTCTTC. Translated: CASSQDRASGGRVGQFF.